This T cell receptor (beta chain) originates from a study of regulatory T cells in long-lasting Graves disease. Time point defined: newly diagnosed GD, antithyroid drugs for less than 3 months. Extracted PBMC RNA gave rise to the TCR library. Researchers made TCR beta libraries by using iRepertoire HTBI primers and running Arm-PCR on CDR3 regions. TCRdb ran MiXCR on the multiplex PCR reads and lists one entry per CDR3 protein. Among more than 350,000 distinct CDR3 sequences listed, 15% were seen once. The sample holds many counts of this clonotype. This CDR3 has 12 residues. V was shortened by 3 bases and J by 2 bases, with 6 bases between the two germline ends. Germline V gene lookup returns CDR1 SGHTS and CDR2 YDEGEE. This same sample was also part of a study on T cells in Graves' hyperthyroidism and ophthalmopathy.

The chain combines TRBV5-8 with TRBJ2-7, with D hard to call. This material consisted of peripheral blood mononuclear cells (PBMCs), taken at new diagnosis, from a patient treated with antithyroid drugs. The TCR comes from a woman aged 25 to 45 with Graves disease. This chain's CDR3 is CASSSYTYEQYF. DNA of the CDR3: TGTGCCAGCAGCTCATATACCTACGAGCAGTACTTC.